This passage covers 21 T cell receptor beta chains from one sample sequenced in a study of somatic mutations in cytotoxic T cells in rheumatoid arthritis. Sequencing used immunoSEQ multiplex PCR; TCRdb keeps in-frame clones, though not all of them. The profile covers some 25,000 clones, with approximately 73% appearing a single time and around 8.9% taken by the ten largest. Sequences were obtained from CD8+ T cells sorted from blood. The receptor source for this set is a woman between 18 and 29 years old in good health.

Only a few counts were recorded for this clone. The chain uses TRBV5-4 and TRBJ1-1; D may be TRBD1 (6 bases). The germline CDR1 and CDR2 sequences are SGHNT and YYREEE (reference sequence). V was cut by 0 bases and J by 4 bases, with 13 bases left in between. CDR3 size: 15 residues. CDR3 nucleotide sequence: TGTGCCAGCAGCTTGGCGAGGGGGGGTGGCACTGAAGCTTTCTTT. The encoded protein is CASSLARGGGTEAFF.

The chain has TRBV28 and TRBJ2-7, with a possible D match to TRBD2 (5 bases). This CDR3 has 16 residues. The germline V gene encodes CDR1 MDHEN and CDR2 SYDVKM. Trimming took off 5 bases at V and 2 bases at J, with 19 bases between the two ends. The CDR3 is CASSLPHLEAPYEQYF. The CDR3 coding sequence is TGTGCCAGCAGTCTACCACATCTGGAGGCCCCCTACGAGCAGTACTTC. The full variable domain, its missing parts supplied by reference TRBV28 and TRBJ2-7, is DVKVTQSSRYLVKRTGEKVFLECVQDMDHENMFWYRQDPGLGLRLIYFSYDVKMKEKGDIPEGYSVSREKKERFSLILESASTNQTSMYLCASSLPHLEAPYEQYFGPGTRLTVT.

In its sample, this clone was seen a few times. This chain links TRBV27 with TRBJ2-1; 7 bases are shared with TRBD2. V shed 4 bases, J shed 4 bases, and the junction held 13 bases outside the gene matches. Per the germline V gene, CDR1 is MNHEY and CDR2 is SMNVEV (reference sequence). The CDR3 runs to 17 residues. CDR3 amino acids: CASSSANPSGAYNEQFF. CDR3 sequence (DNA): TGTGCCAGCAGTTCCGCCAACCCTAGCGGAGCTTACAATGAGCAGTTCTTC.

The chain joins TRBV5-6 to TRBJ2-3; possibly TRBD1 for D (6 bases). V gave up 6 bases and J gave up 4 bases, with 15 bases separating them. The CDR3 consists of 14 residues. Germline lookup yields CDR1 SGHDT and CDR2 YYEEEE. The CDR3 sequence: CASNRQAWSDTQYF. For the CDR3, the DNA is TGTGCCAGCAACCGACAGGCTTGGTCAGATACGCAGTATTTT.

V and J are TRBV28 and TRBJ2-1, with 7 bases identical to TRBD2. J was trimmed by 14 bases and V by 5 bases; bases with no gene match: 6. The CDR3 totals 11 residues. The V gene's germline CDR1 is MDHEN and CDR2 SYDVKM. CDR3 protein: CASSLDGRKFF. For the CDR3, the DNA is TGTGCCAGCAGTCTCGACGGGAGGAAGTTCTTC.

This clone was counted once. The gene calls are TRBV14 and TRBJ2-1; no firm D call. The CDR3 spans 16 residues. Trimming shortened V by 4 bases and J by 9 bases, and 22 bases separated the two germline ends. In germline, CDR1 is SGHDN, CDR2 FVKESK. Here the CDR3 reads CASSPRVATGNTEQFF. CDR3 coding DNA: TGTGCCAGCAGCCCCCGAGTCGCCACTGGGAACACTGAGCAGTTCTTC.

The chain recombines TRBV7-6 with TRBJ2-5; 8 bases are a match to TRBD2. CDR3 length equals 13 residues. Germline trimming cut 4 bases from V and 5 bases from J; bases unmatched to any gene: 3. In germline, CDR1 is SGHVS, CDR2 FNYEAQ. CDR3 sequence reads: CASSSAGVETQYF. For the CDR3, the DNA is TGTGCCAGCAGCTCAGCGGGAGTTGAGACCCAGTACTTC.

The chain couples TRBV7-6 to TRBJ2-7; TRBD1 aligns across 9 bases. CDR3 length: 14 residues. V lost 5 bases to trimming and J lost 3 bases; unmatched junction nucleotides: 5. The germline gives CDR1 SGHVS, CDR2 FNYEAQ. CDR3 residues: CASSVQGADYEQYF. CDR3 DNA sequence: TGTGCCAGCAGCGTACAGGGGGCGGACTACGAGCAGTACTTC.

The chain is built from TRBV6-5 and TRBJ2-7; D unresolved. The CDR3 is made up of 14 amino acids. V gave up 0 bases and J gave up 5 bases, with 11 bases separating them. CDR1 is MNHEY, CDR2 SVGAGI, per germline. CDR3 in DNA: TGTGCCAGCAGTTACTCCGTCGGCGCGAACGAGCAGTACTTC. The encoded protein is CASSYSVGANEQYF.

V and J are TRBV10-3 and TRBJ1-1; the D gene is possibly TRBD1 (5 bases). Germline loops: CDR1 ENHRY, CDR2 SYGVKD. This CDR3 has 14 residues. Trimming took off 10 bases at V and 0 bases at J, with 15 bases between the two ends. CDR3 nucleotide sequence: TGTGCCACCACTACAGACAGCCTGAACACTGAAGCTTTCTTT. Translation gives CATTTDSLNTEAFF.

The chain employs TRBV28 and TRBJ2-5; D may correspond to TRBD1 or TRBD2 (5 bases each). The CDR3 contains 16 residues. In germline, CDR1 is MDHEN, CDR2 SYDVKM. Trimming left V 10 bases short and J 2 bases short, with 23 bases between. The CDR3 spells CATGERAGRQQETQYF. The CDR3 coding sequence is TGTGCCACTGGGGAGAGGGCAGGGCGTCAACAAGAGACCCAGTACTTC.

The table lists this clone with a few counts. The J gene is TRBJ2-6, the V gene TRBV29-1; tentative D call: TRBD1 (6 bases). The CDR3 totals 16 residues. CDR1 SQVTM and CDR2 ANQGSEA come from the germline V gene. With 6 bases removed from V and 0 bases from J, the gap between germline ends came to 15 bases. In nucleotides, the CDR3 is TGCAGCGTCCTCTGGCCAGGGGCCTCTGGGGCCAACGTCCTGACTTTC. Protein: CSVLWPGASGANVLTF.

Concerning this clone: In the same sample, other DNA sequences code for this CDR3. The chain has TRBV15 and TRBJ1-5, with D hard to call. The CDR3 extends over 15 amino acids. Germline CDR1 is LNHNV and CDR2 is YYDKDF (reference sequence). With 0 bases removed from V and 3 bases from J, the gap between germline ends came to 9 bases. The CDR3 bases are TGTGCCACCAGCAGAGATAGGGCAGCCAATCAGCCCCAGCATTTT. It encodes CATSRDRAANQPQHF.

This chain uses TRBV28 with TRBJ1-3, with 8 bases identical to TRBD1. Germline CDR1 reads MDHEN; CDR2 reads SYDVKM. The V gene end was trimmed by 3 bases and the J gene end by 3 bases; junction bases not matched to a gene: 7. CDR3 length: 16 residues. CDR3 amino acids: CASSFSQGARGNTIYF. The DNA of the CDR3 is TGTGCCAGCAGTTTCAGTCAGGGGGCGCGTGGAAACACCATATATTTT. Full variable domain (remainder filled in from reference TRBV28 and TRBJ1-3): DVKVTQSSRYLVKRTGEKVFLECVQDMDHENMFWYRQDPGLGLRLIYFSYDVKMKEKGDIPEGYSVSREKKERFSLILESASTNQTSMYLCASSFSQGARGNTIYFGEGSWLTVV.

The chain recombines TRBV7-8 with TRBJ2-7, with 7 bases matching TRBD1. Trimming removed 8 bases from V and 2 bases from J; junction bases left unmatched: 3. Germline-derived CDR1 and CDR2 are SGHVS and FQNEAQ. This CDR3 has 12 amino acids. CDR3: CASGTDPYEQYV. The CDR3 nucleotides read TGTGCCAGCGGGACAGACCCCTACGAGCAGTACGTC.

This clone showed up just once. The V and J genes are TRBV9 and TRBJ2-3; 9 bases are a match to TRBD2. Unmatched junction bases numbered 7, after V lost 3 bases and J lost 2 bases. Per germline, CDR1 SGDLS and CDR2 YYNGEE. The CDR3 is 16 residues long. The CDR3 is CASSGLAGAYTDTQYF. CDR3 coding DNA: TGTGCCAGCAGCGGATTAGCGGGGGCTTACACAGATACGCAGTATTTT.

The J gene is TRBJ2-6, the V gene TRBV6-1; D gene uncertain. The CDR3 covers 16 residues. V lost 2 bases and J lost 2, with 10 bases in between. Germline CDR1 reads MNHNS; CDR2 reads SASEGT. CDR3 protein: CASSEKPLAGANVLTF. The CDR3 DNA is TGTGCCAGCAGTGAAAAACCCCTGGCTGGGGCCAACGTCCTGACTTTC.

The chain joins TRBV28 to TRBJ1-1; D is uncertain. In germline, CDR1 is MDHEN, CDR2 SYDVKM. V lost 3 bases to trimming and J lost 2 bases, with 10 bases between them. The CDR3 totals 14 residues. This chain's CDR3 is CASSLLGFNTEAFF. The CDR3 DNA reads TGTGCCAGCAGTTTGCTAGGGTTTAACACTGAAGCTTTCTTT.

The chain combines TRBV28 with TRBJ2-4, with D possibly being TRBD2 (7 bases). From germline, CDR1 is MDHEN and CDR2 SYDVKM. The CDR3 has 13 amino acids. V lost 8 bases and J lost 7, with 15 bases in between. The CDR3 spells CASLAGADNIQYF. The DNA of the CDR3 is TGTGCCAGCCTGGCGGGGGCCGATAACATTCAGTACTTC.

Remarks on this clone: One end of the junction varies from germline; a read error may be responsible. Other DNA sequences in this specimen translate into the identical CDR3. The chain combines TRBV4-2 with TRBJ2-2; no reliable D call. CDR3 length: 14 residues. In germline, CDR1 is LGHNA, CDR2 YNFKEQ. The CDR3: CASSQVPRSGELFF. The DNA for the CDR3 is TGTGCCAGCAGTCAAGTCCCTCGTTCCGGGGAGCTGTTTTTT.

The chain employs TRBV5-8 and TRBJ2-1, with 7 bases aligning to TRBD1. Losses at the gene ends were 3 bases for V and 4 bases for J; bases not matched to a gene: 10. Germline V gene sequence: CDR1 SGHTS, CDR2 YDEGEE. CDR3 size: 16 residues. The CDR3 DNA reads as TGTGCCAGCAGCTCCCCTACGAGGGGGCTATACAATGAGCAGTTCTTC. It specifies CASSSPTRGLYNEQFF.